This T cell receptor beta chain was identified during a study of shared clonotypes between healthy human individuals. Profiled with immunoSEQ multiplex PCR; TCRdb holds only in-frame clones, not every one. The sample includes 550,000 to 700,000 clones, around four fifths of them seen just once. The germline gives CDR1 SGHRS, CDR2 YFSETQ. V lost 0 bases and J lost 6; bases outside the gene matches: 8. The CDR3 contains 16 residues. This sequence originates from a woman aged 30 to 39 in good health. The sample taken for sequencing was memory CD4+ T cells sorted from blood. Subset: CD45RA-negative fraction. The chain links TRBV5-1 to TRBJ1-4; 7 bases fit TRBD1. The CDR3 loop is CASSLAQTGKDEKLFF. For the CDR3, the DNA is TGCGCCAGCAGCTTGGCACAGACAGGGAAAGATGAAAAACTGTTTTTT.